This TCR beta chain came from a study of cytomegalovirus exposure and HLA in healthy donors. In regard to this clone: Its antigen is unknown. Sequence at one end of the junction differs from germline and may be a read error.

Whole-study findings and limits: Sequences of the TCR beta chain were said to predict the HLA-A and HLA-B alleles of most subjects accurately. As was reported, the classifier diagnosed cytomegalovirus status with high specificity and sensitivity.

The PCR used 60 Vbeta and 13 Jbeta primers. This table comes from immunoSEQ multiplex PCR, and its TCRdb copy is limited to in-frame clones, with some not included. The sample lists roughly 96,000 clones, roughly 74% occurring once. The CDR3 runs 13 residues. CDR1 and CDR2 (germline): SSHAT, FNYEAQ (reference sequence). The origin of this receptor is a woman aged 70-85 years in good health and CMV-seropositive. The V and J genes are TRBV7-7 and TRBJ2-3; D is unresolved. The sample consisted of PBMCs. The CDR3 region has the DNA TGTGCTAGCAGCAAACGGGTCCTCGATACGCAGTATTTT. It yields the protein CASSKRVLDTQYF.